A selection of T cell receptor beta chains follows, all from one sample in a study of T cell repertoires in cytomegalovirus infection. In TCRdb, the reads were re-called with MiXCR into one record per CDR3 protein. The sample lists 490,000 or so distinct CDR3 sequences; roughly 10% were seen once. Sequences were obtained from PBMCs. These receptors originate from a human donor in good health (CMV status not recorded). Some clones in this sample may be carry-over from other donors' samples. Both conserved end residues are part of each CDR3. A D gene is named only where the DNA matches it firmly. The size entry is marked missing in some rows and otherwise reads once, few, many or a size class.

-,few,TRBJ1-6,TRBV27,CASSPRPTYANSPLHF,TGTGCCAGCAGTCCTAGACCGACCTATGCCAATTCACCCCTCCACTTT
TRBD2,many,TRBJ2-7,TRBV29-1,CSVERGGIAGGLDEQYF,TGCAGCGTTGAACGGGGTGGGATAGCGGGAGGGCTTGACGAGCAGTACTTC
-,many,TRBJ1-3,TRBV11-2,CASSLDSTGSQGKRDTIYF,TGTGCCAGCAGCTTAGATTCCACAGGATCACAGGGAAAGCGGGACACCATATATTTT
-,few,TRBJ2-1,TRBV7-2,CASTQSGGTSYNEQFF,TGTGCCAGCACCCAAAGTGGGGGGACATCCTACAATGAGCAGTTCTTC
TRBD2,few,TRBJ2-4,TRBV28,CASRAGLRNIQYF,TGTGCCAGCAGAGCGGGATTGAGAAACATTCAGTACTTC
-,few,TRBJ1-1,TRBV27,CATQGMSTEAFF,TGTGCCACCCAGGGGATGTCCACTGAAGCTTTCTTT
-,few,TRBJ1-6,TRBV4-2,CASSQFLESLHF,TGTGCCAGCAGCCAATTTCTAGAATCCCTCCACTTT
-,many,TRBJ1-6,TRBV28,CASRIYNSPLHF,TGTGCCAGCAGAATCTATAATTCACCCCTCCACTTT
-,few,TRBJ2-7,TRBV9,CASSPLWQRSYEQYF,TGTGCCAGCAGCCCCCTTTGGCAGAGATCCTACGAGCAGTACTTC
TRBD2,-,TRBJ2-7,TRBV3-1,CASSQGLAGQYF,TGTGCCAGCAGCCAAGGACTAGCGGGTCAGTACTTC
TRBD1,-,TRBJ2-1,TRBV28,CASSWGQGLYNEQFF,TGTGCCAGCAGTTGGGGACAGGGGCTCTACAATGAGCAGTTCTTC
TRBD1,-,TRBJ2-2,TRBV23-1,CASSQGRWQGAAGELFF,TGCGCCAGCAGTCAAGGACGCTGGCAGGGGGCCGCCGGGGAGCTGTTTTTT
TRBD2,many,TRBJ2-1,TRBV20-1,CSARGPSGGAGEQFF,TGCAGTGCACGAGGGCCTAGCGGGGGGGCCGGGGAGCAGTTCTTC
-,many,TRBJ2-3,TRBV6-1,CASSEVGGRTDTQYF,TGTGCCAGCAGTGAAGTGGGGGGTCGCACAGATACGCAGTATTTT
-,many,TRBJ2-2,TRBV7-6,CASSPGGTLTGELFF,TGTGCCAGCAGCCCCGGAGGGACTCTCACCGGGGAGCTGTTTTTT
TRBD1,many,TRBJ1-2,TRBV7-9,CASSLSTGEGGYTF,TGTGCCAGCAGCTTATCGACAGGGGAGGGGGGCTACACCTTC
TRBD2,many,TRBJ2-5,TRBV7-2,CASSLAGGTSGVLEETQYF,TGTGCCAGCAGCTTAGCGGGTGGCACTAGCGGGGTACTCGAAGAGACCCAGTACTTC
TRBD2,-,TRBJ2-5,TRBV6-5,CASTHLAGFQGETQYF,TGTGCCAGCACCCACCTAGCGGGGTTCCAAGGGGAGACCCAGTACTTC
TRBD1,many,TRBJ1-1,TRBV6-5,CASSRSGTGREAFF,TGTGCCAGCAGTCGTTCCGGGACAGGGCGTGAAGCTTTCTTT
TRBD1,many,TRBJ2-5,TRBV5-1,CASSRTGGGETQYF,TGCGCCAGCAGCAGGACAGGAGGCGGAGAGACCCAGTACTTC
TRBD2,-,TRBJ2-1,TRBV4-1,CASSQDFRGSSYNEQFF,TGTGCCAGCAGCCAAGATTTTCGCGGGAGCTCCTACAATGAGCAGTTCTTC
-,once,TRBJ1-6,TRBV5-1,CASSPTGQLTSSYNSPLHF,TGCGCCAGCAGCCCCACGGGACAACTGACGAGCTCCTATAATTCACCCCTCCACTTT
TRBD2,many,TRBJ2-1,TRBV6-2/TRBV6-3,CASSLTSGWYNEQFF,TGTGCCAGCAGTTTGACTAGCGGGTGGTACAATGAGCAGTTCTTC
-,few,TRBJ2-2,TRBV5-1,CASIPGHTNTGELFF,TGCGCCAGCATACCGGGACACACGAACACCGGGGAGCTGTTTTTT
-,few,TRBJ2-5,TRBV2,CASSEVLAGETQYF,TGTGCCAGCAGTGAGGTACTCGCAGGGGAGACCCAGTACTTC
-,many,TRBJ2-1,TRBV15,CATSPRAPVYNEQFF,TGTGCCACCAGCCCACGGGCCCCCGTCTACAATGAGCAGTTCTTC
-,many,TRBJ1-1,TRBV28,CASTRPGVINTEAFF,TGTGCCAGCACCCGACCAGGGGTGATAAACACTGAAGCTTTCTTT
-,many,TRBJ2-7,TRBV19,CASSIQGGTYEQYF,TGTGCCAGTAGTATCCAGGGAGGCACCTACGAGCAGTACTTC
TRBD2,many,TRBJ2-7,TRBV7-9,CASSSSGNPSYEQYF,TGTGCCAGCAGCTCTAGCGGGAACCCCTCCTACGAGCAGTACTTC
TRBD2,many,TRBJ2-7,TRBV5-4,CASSLGGLVLEQYF,TGTGCCAGCAGCTTGGGAGGACTAGTCCTGGAGCAGTACTTC
-,-,TRBJ2-7,TRBV6-5,CASSYTLDNSEQYF,TGTGCCAGCAGCTATACGTTAGACAATTCCGAGCAGTACTTC
TRBD2,many,TRBJ2-2,TRBV4-1,CASRPLLAGETGELFF,TGCGCCAGCAGACCCTTACTAGCGGGAGAGACCGGGGAGCTGTTTTTT
-,-,TRBJ2-7,TRBV5-1,CASSLARVPIYEQYF,TGCGCCAGCAGCTTGGCCCGGGTTCCTATCTACGAGCAGTACTTC
TRBD2,-,TRBJ2-5,TRBV7-7,CASSYRLAGGVETQYF,TGTGCCAGCAGCTACCGACTAGCGGGGGGCGTAGAGACCCAGTACTTC
-,many,TRBJ1-2,TRBV7-9,CASRLSSLERGYTF,TGTGCCAGCCGACTTTCCTCCTTGGAGAGGGGCTACACCTTC
TRBD1,many,TRBJ1-1,TRBV12-3/TRBV12-4,CASSLGRQGPTGTFF,TGTGCCAGCAGTTTGGGTCGACAGGGCCCCACGGGGACTTTCTTT
-,many,TRBJ2-7,TRBV6-1,CATRGEYYEQYF,TGTGCCACCAGGGGCGAATATTACGAGCAGTACTTC
-,-,TRBJ1-5,TRBV7-8,CASSLSALDQPQHF,TGTGCCAGCAGCTTATCCGCGTTGGATCAGCCCCAGCATTTT
-,-,TRBJ2-1,TRBV9,CASSGSTGFNEQFF,TGTGCCAGCAGCGGATCAACAGGGTTCAATGAGCAGTTCTTC
TRBD1,once,TRBJ2-1,TRBV24-1,CATSDLRTGPYNEQFF,TGTGCCACCAGTGATTTGCGGACAGGACCCTACAATGAGCAGTTCTTC
-,-,TRBJ2-3,TRBV2,CARHRMPNTDTQYF,TGTGCCAGGCATCGGATGCCAAACACAGATACGCAGTATTTT
-,many,TRBJ2-2,TRBV5-1,CASRVADYGELFF,TGCGCCAGCAGGGTAGCGGACTACGGGGAGCTGTTTTTT
-,-,TRBJ1-1,TRBV7-9,CASSFDVGEAFF,TGTGCCAGCAGCTTCGACGTGGGCGAAGCTTTCTTT
-,many,TRBJ1-1,TRBV11-2,CASSPRQTDLMNTEAFF,TGTGCCAGCAGCCCCCGTCAGACCGATCTCATGAACACTGAAGCTTTCTTT
TRBD1,many,TRBJ1-1,TRBV3-1,CASSQYGTGNTEAFF,TGTGCCAGCAGCCAATACGGGACAGGGAACACTGAAGCTTTCTTT
-,many,TRBJ2-2,TRBV27,CASSSSGQGSGELFF,-
TRBD1,-,TRBJ2-3,TRBV27,CASSLYRGRPRGPTDTQYF,TGTGCCAGCAGTTTATACAGGGGCCGCCCCAGGGGCCCCACAGATACGCAGTATTTT
TRBD2,many,TRBJ2-1,TRBV20-1,CSATTPLADNEQFF,TGCAGTGCCACGACCCCCCTAGCGGACAATGAGCAGTTCTTC
-,many,TRBJ1-1,TRBV12-3/TRBV12-4,CASSLTPSPEAFF,TGTGCCAGCAGTTTGACGCCCTCTCCTGAAGCTTTCTTT